A selection of T cell receptor beta chains follows, all from one sample in a study of radiation and T cells in renal cell carcinoma. Data came from immunoSEQ multiplex PCR; TCRdb stores just in-frame clones and leaves some out. The sample yields around 120,000 clones, roughly four fifths seen once. Sequences were derived from blood, sampled from a patient whose treatment included radiotherapy and nephrectomy. Receptors were obtained from a woman between 55 and 75 years old with renal cell carcinoma. Each CDR3 is given with its conserved first and last residue. Fields, in order: V gene, J gene, D gene, clone size, CDR3 protein, CDR3 DNA. D genes are given only for firm matches. Only some rows state a clone size, as once, few, many or a class for expanded clones.

TRBV19,TRBJ1-4,-,few,CASSKREGRANEKLFF,TGTGCCAGTAGTAAGCGAGAGGGGCGGGCTAATGAAAAACTGTTTTTT
TRBV6-5,TRBJ1-2,TRBD1,-,CASSYVTTGTYGYTF,TGTGCCAGCAGTTACGTAACGACAGGGACTTATGGCTACACCTTC
TRBV6-1,TRBJ2-7,-,-,CASSDSGTTYEQYF,TGTGCCAGCAGTGATTCCGGGACAACCTACGAGCAGTACTTC
TRBV2,TRBJ2-2,TRBD1,-,CASSTRQGTDTGELFF,TGTGCCAGCAGCACTCGACAGGGGACGGACACCGGGGAGCTGTTTTTT
TRBV9,TRBJ1-1,-,-,CASSVAGRGTEAFF,TGTGCCAGCAGCGTAGCGGGGAGGGGCACTGAAGCTTTCTTT
TRBV2,TRBJ2-5,-,-,CATRRTAQETQYF,TGTGCCACCCGGAGGACAGCACAAGAGACCCAGTACTTC
TRBV18,TRBJ2-3,TRBD1,-,CASSPDRGDTQYF,TGTGCCAGCTCACCCGACAGGGGAGATACGCAGTATTTT
TRBV9,TRBJ1-3,-,-,CASSVATGLNTIYF,TGTGCCAGCAGCGTAGCTACGGGGCTCAACACCATATATTTT
TRBV5-4,TRBJ2-1,-,-,CASSLEGRGSYNEQFF,TGTGCCAGCAGCCTGGAGGGCAGGGGCTCCTACAATGAGCAGTTCTTC
TRBV6-6,TRBJ2-3,-,-,CASNLRGTDTQYF,TGTGCCAGCAACCTTCGGGGCACAGATACGCAGTATTTT
TRBV9,TRBJ2-1,-,-,CASSVEGRGSYNEQFF,TGTGCCAGCAGCGTAGAAGGTAGAGGCTCCTACAATGAGCAGTTCTTC
TRBV2,TRBJ2-2,-,few,CASSDQYRTGELFF,TGTGCCAGCAGTGATCAATACAGGACCGGGGAGCTGTTTTTT
TRBV11-2,TRBJ2-3,TRBD1,-,CASSLDQDRGKSDTQYF,TGTGCCAGCAGCTTAGATCAGGACAGGGGGAAGTCAGATACGCAGTATTTT
TRBV9,TRBJ2-1,-,once,CASSAPNVHEQFF,TGTGCCAGCAGCGCCCCAAACGTACATGAGCAGTTCTTC
TRBV15,TRBJ1-5,-,-,CATSTPRRGGQPQHF,TGTGCCACCAGCACCCCCCGGAGAGGGGGACAGCCCCAGCATTTT
TRBV25-1,TRBJ2-4,-,few,CASSEYGGAGNIQYF,TGTGCCAGCAGTGAATATGGGGGGGCTGGAAACATTCAGTACTTC
TRBV6-1,TRBJ1-6,-,-,CASILGRAGSPLHF,-
TRBV4-2,TRBJ1-5,-,-,CASSQDAGGNQPQHF,TGTGCCAGCAGCCAAGATGCCGGGGGAAATCAGCCCCAGCATTTT
TRBV7-3,TRBJ2-5,-,once,CASSLIQGETQYF,TGTGCCAGCAGCTTAATCCAGGGTGAGACCCAGTACTTC
TRBV7-9,TRBJ2-1,-,once,CASILGEQPSHEQFF,TGTGCCAGCATCCTAGGTGAACAGCCTAGCCATGAGCAGTTCTTC
TRBV4-1,TRBJ1-6,-,once,CASSQGRPADSPLHF,TGCGCCAGCAGCCAGGGAAGGCCCGCGGATTCACCCCTCCACTTT
TRBV10-1,TRBJ1-1,-,-,CASSVGGSEAFF,TGCGCCAGCAGTGTCGGGGGAAGTGAAGCTTTCTTT
TRBV5-4,TRBJ1-2,-,-,CASSLGTELYGYTF,TGTGCCAGCAGCTTGGGTACAGAACTATATGGCTACACCTTC
TRBV28,TRBJ2-7,-,-,CASSLWSYEQYF,TGTGCCAGCAGTTTATGGTCCTACGAGCAGTACTTC
TRBV28,TRBJ1-1,-,-,CASSLSGYTEAFF,TGTGCCAGCAGCTTAAGTGGTTACACTGAAGCTTTCTTT
TRBV28,TRBJ1-4,-,once,CASSFDLGGSEKLFF,TGTGCCAGCAGTTTCGACTTGGGGGGGAGTGAAAAACTGTTTTTT
TRBV10-3,TRBJ1-1,-,few,CAISSGRTDEAFF,TGTGCCATCAGTTCCGGACGGACAGATGAAGCTTTCTTT
TRBV2,TRBJ2-5,TRBD2,few,CASSEVLAGGQETQYF,TGTGCCAGCAGTGAGGTCCTAGCGGGTGGACAAGAGACCCAGTACTTC
TRBV6-5,TRBJ1-3,TRBD1,-,CASSPNRGPGNTIYF,TGTGCCAGCAGTCCGAACAGGGGGCCGGGAAACACCATATATTTT
TRBV5-1,TRBJ2-7,TRBD2,few,CASSWYPSGGYEQYF,TGCGCCAGCAGCTGGTACCCTAGCGGGGGATACGAGCAGTACTTC
TRBV10-2,TRBJ2-1,TRBD2,once,CASSLAGGTYNEQFF,TGCGCCAGCAGCCTAGCGGGGGGTACCTACAATGAGCAGTTCTTC
TRBV5-1,TRBJ2-7,-,-,CASSSTTYEQYF,TGCGCCAGCAGCTCGACGACCTACGAGCAGTACTTC
TRBV25-1,TRBJ1-1,TRBD1,-,CASSEGTGGFGNTEAFF,TGTGCCAGCAGTGAAGGGACAGGGGGCTTCGGAAACACTGAAGCTTTCTTT
TRBV7-2,TRBJ2-5,-,-,CASSLEGVQETQYF,TGTGCCAGCAGCTTAGAGGGGGTGCAAGAGACCCAGTACTTC
TRBV4-1,TRBJ2-7,-,once,CASSQDFDSQNYEQYF,TGCGCCAGCAGCCAAGATTTCGATTCACAGAACTACGAGCAGTACTTC
TRBV27,TRBJ1-1,-,-,CASSFWGAAEAFF,TGTGCCAGCAGTTTCTGGGGGGCGGCTGAAGCTTTCTTT
TRBV28,TRBJ2-4,-,-,CASSSVRSPENIQYF,TGTGCCAGCAGTTCGGTCCGTTCGCCCGAAAACATTCAGTACTTC
TRBV19,TRBJ1-1,-,once,CASIREGTEAFF,TGTGCCAGTATCCGGGAGGGCACTGAAGCTTTCTTT
TRBV29-1,TRBJ2-7,TRBD2,-,CSVAAGTDLEQYF,TGCAGCGTGGCAGCGGGAACAGATCTCGAGCAGTACTTC
TRBV28,TRBJ1-2,-,-,CASSAPWEANYGYTF,TGTGCCAGCAGTGCTCCGTGGGAAGCTAACTATGGCTACACCTTC
TRBV4-1,TRBJ2-1,-,-,CASSPTTPGSRSVEQFF,TGCGCCAGCAGCCCCACAACCCCCGGGTCTCGGTCGGTCGAGCAGTTCTTC
TRBV6-5,TRBJ1-1,-,once,CASSWTGMNTEAFF,TGTGCCAGCAGTTGGACCGGGATGAACACTGAAGCTTTCTTT
TRBV29-1,TRBJ2-7,TRBD1,-,CSVGVPGQNYEQYF,TGCAGCGTTGGGGTCCCGGGACAGAACTACGAGCAGTACTTC
TRBV28,TRBJ2-1,-,-,CASGPEGGGSYNEQFF,TGTGCCAGCGGTCCAGAAGGCGGGGGCTCATACAATGAGCAGTTCTTC
TRBV10-1,TRBJ2-7,-,-,CASSESGNAYEQYF,TGCGCCAGCAGTGAGTCCGGCAACGCCTACGAGCAGTACTTC
TRBV5-1,TRBJ1-1,-,-,CASSLVPGKATEAFF,TGCGCCAGCAGCTTGGTCCCAGGGAAGGCCACTGAAGCTTTCTTT
TRBV15,TRBJ1-4,TRBD1,-,CATSRGDRGREKLFF,TGTGCCACCAGCAGGGGGGACAGGGGCCGTGAAAAACTGTTTTTT
TRBV9,TRBJ2-2,TRBD2,-,CASSGSGRTSNTGELFF,TGTGCCAGCAGCGGAAGCGGGAGGACGTCGAACACCGGGGAGCTGTTTTTT
TRBV2,TRBJ2-5,TRBD2,-,CASSESQRGAKETQYF,TGTGCCAGCAGTGAATCCCAGCGGGGGGCCAAGGAGACCCAGTACTTC
TRBV7-9,TRBJ2-3,TRBD2,-,CASSLWTAGADTQYF,TGTGCCAGCAGCCTTTGGACCGCGGGGGCAGATACGCAGTATTTT
TRBV28,TRBJ1-1,-,few,CASSLTRAWTEAFF,TGTGCCAGCAGTTTAACCAGGGCGTGGACTGAAGCTTTCTTT
TRBV2,TRBJ1-1,TRBD1,-,CASSEWDRAPRSPF,TGTGCCAGCAGTGAATGGGACAGGGCCCCAAGGTCTCCTTTT
TRBV6-5,TRBJ1-3,-,-,CASSYSFRSSGNTIYF,TGTGCCAGCAGTTACTCTTTCAGGAGCTCTGGAAACACCATATATTTT